Shown below are 24 T cell receptor beta chains from a single sample sequenced in a study of CXCR3-negative and CXCR3-positive naive CD8 T cells (dated 2019 in TCRdb). TCRdb names NextSeq 550 as the instrument used. The Human TCR Profiling Kit (MiLaboratory) was used to make UMI-labeled 5' RACE TRB cDNA libraries. The reads, reprocessed by TCRdb, yield one row per CDR3 protein sequence and no DNA. The sample table includes tens of thousands of distinct CDR3 sequences. Roughly 0.99% of the sample comes from the top ten. The sequenced material came from naive CXCR3- CD8+ T cells from blood. The cell subset or site tag for this specimen amounts to: CD45RO-CCR7+CD27+CD95- naive CD8+ T cells lacking CXCR3 (TNR3-). These receptors were obtained from a human donor in good health. Some clones in this sample may be carry-over from other donors' samples.

This chain joins TRBV4-2 and TRBJ2-3. Germline V gene sequence: CDR1 LGHNA, CDR2 YNFKEQ. CDR3 length: 12 residues. The CDR3 loop reads CASSQDGDTQYF.

CDR3 protein: CAISESRGTGYTF. This chain uses TRBV10-3 with TRBJ1-2. The CDR3 covers 13 residues. Germline V gives CDR1 ENHRY, CDR2 SYGVKD.

The chain employs TRBV7-9 and TRBJ1-2. Germline lookup yields CDR1 SEHNR and CDR2 FQNEAQ (reference sequence). This CDR3 is built from 13 residues. The CDR3 reads CASSLGENYGYTF.

The gene calls are TRBV30 and TRBJ2-2; TCRdb names TRBD2, which stays unverified in the absence of DNA. This CDR3 spans 15 amino acids. The V gene's germline CDR1 is GTSNPN and CDR2 SVGIG (reference sequence). The CDR3: CACLEANANTGELFF.

This chain joins TRBV5-1 and TRBJ2-7; TCRdb calls TRBD2, which cannot be checked without DNA. CDR1 and CDR2 (germline): SGHRS, YFSETQ. This CDR3 comprises 14 residues. This CDR3 is CASSLEAGYYEQYF.

The CDR3 region is CASGGHLNTGELFF. J is TRBJ2-2 and V is TRBV6-2 or TRBV6-3; the D call from TCRdb, TRBD2, cannot be confirmed without DNA. Germline assignment: CDR1 MNHEY and CDR2 SVGEGT. CDR3 length equals 14 residues.

The chain combines TRBV9 with TRBJ1-4. There are 15 residues in the CDR3. The germline CDR1 and CDR2 sequences are SGDLS and YYNGEE. The CDR3 loop reads CASSVAGAVNEKLFF.

V and J are TRBV9 and TRBJ1-3; the TCRdb D gene call, TRBD1, has no DNA to confirm it. Germline lookup yields CDR1 SGDLS and CDR2 YYNGEE. The CDR3 spans 15 residues. CDR3 region: CASSPGGVPGNTIYF.

The V call is TRBV7-2, the J call TRBJ2-7; absent DNA, TCRdb's TRBD2 call cannot be checked. CDR3 length: 14 amino acids. The germline gives CDR1 SGHTA, CDR2 FQGNSA. The CDR3 sequence is CASSLVEGSYEQYF.

The rearrangement joins TRBV29-1 to TRBJ1-1; no DNA is available, so the TRBD1 call from TCRdb remains unchecked. CDR1 SQVTM and CDR2 ANQGSEA come from the germline V gene. CDR3 size: 13 residues. CDR3 sequence reads: CSARWGGYTEAFF. Filled out from reference TRBV29-1 and TRBJ1-1, the complete variable domain reads SAVISQKPSRDICQRGTSLTIQCQVDSQVTMMFWYRQQPGQSLTLIATANQGSEATYESGFVIDKFPISRPNLTFSTLTVSNMSPEDSSIYLCSARWGGYTEAFFGQGTRLTVV.

The V and J genes are TRBV7-6 and TRBJ2-1. CDR1 and CDR2 from the germline V gene are SGHVS and FNYEAQ. This CDR3 is 15 amino acids long. The CDR3 spells CASSSSSLRSNEQFF.

The V gene is TRBV28, the J gene TRBJ2-1; checking the TCRdb D call of TRBD1 is not possible without DNA. CDR1 MDHEN and CDR2 SYDVKM come from the germline V gene. The CDR3 is made up of 13 amino acids. The CDR3 reads CASSLGQSNEQFF.

This CDR3 reads CASSFSGNSNQPQHF. The chain combines TRBV28 with TRBJ1-5. This CDR3 region has 15 residues. Per germline, CDR1 MDHEN and CDR2 SYDVKM.

This chain uses TRBV18 with TRBJ2-3; checking the TCRdb D call of TRBD1 is not possible without DNA. The CDR3 has 14 amino acids. In germline, CDR1 is KGHSH, CDR2 LQKENI. CDR3 residues: CASSSGQGTDTQYF.

V and J are TRBV29-1 and TRBJ2-1; TCRdb gives TRBD1 as the D gene, but with no DNA this cannot be confirmed. The V gene's germline CDR1 is SQVTM and CDR2 ANQGSEA. The CDR3 length is 14 residues. CDR3 protein: CSLEERGLDNEQFF.

This rearrangement joins TRBV6-1 to TRBJ2-2; TCRdb reports TRBD1, a call that lacks DNA to check it against. The CDR3 consists of 14 residues. Germline V lookup: CDR1 MNHNS, CDR2 SASEGT. The CDR3 sequence is CASRPGDHTGELFF.

The chain has TRBV5-8 and TRBJ2-2; TCRdb reports TRBD1, a call that lacks DNA to check it against. Germline CDR1 is SGHTS and CDR2 is YDEGEE. The length of the CDR3 is 13 residues. This chain's CDR3 is CASSLRGVGELFF. Variable domain in full (rest from reference TRBV5-8 and TRBJ2-2): EAGVTQSPTHLIKTRGQQATLRCSPISGHTSVYWYQQALGLGLQFLLWYDEGEERNRGNFPPRFSGRQFPNYSSELNVNALELEDSALYLCASSLRGVGELFFGEGSRLTVL.

This rearrangement joins TRBV5-6 to TRBJ2-4; TCRdb indicates TRBD1, and absent DNA this call remains unverified. The CDR3 runs 14 residues. Germline lookup yields CDR1 SGHDT and CDR2 YYEEEE. This CDR3 is CASSSVSVQNIQYF.

CDR3 region: CASSLTGSNYGYTF. This sequence joins TRBV7-2 and TRBJ1-2; absent DNA, TCRdb's TRBD1 call cannot be checked. There are 14 residues in the CDR3. The germline V gene encodes CDR1 SGHTA and CDR2 FQGNSA.

The chain is built from TRBV29-1 and TRBJ2-1. Germline lookup yields CDR1 SQVTM and CDR2 ANQGSEA. This CDR3 is 12 amino acids long. The CDR3 is CSVPDWNNEQFF.

V gene TRBV20-1 combines with J gene TRBJ2-7; the D call from TCRdb, TRBD2, cannot be confirmed without DNA. This CDR3 has 16 amino acids. Germline-derived CDR1 and CDR2 are DFQATT and SNEGSKA (reference sequence). The CDR3 loop is CSARTSGGYPYGEQYF.

This sequence joins TRBV29-1 and TRBJ2-5; TCRdb lists TRBD1, though no DNA is available to test this call. The CDR3 loop spans 14 amino acids. Germline loops: CDR1 SQVTM, CDR2 ANQGSEA. CDR3 sequence reads: CSVPEPGVEETQYF. The variable domain in full, with the rest retrieved from reference TRBV29-1 and TRBJ2-5, is SAVISQKPSRDICQRGTSLTIQCQVDSQVTMMFWYRQQPGQSLTLIATANQGSEATYESGFVIDKFPISRPNLTFSTLTVSNMSPEDSSIYLCSVPEPGVEETQYFGPGTRLLVL.

The chain employs TRBV3-1 and TRBJ2-1. Germline V lookup: CDR1 LGHDT, CDR2 YNNKEL (reference sequence). This CDR3 has 16 amino acids. CDR3 loop: CASSTEKAISYNEQFF.

The V and J genes are TRBV29-1 and TRBJ2-1; the TCRdb call, TRBD2, lacks DNA for checking. The CDR3 runs to 17 residues. Germline loops: CDR1 SQVTM, CDR2 ANQGSEA. The CDR3 protein is CSVELLPLAGRLGEQFF.